These T cell receptor beta chains were read from a single sample in a study of human T cells and chemical hapten exposure. TCRdb independently ran MiXCR on the RACE reads; one entry per CDR3 protein. The sample has about 160,000 distinct CDR3 sequences; around 30% are singletons. The specimen was whole blood, collected in connection with sensitization to the hapten diphenylcyclopropenone (DPC). The source of these receptors is a woman aged 18-29 years with alopecia areata. Some clones in this sample may be carry-over from other donors' samples. The CDR3 runs from the conserved cysteine through the conserved F or W. The order of the fields is V gene, clone size, J gene, D gene, CDR3 protein, CDR3 DNA. The D gene is left open where the match is weak. Only part of the rows carry a size: once, few, many, or a class if the clone is expanded.

V: TRBV7-2
size: few
J: TRBJ2-3
D: TRBD2
CDR3: CASSQRERTDTQYF
DNA: TGTGCCAGCAGTCAGCGGGAGAGGACAGATACGCAGTATTTT

V: TRBV29-1
size: NA
J: TRBJ2-6
D: NA
CDR3: CSVGGRGSGANVLTF
DNA: TGCAGCGTTGGGGGGCGCGGCTCTGGGGCCAACGTCCTGACTTTC

V: TRBV11-2
size: few
J: TRBJ2-6
D: NA
CDR3: CASSLAAWAASGANVLTF
DNA: TGTGCCAGCAGCTTAGCGGCCTGGGCAGCCTCTGGGGCCAACGTCCTGACTTTC

V: TRBV4-3
size: NA
J: TRBJ2-7
D: NA
CDR3: CASSQDGGPYEQYF
DNA: TGCGCCAGCAGCCAAGATGGAGGACCTTACGAGCAGTACTTC

V: TRBV12-3/TRBV12-4
size: NA
J: TRBJ2-3
D: NA
CDR3: CASSLRATADTQYF
DNA: TGTGCCAGCAGTTTAAGGGCTACGGCAGATACGCAGTATTTT

V: TRBV7-9
size: many
J: TRBJ2-5
D: TRBD2
CDR3: CASTPGRGLEGQETQYF
DNA: TGTGCCAGCACCCCCGGGAGGGGCCTCGAGGGCCAAGAGACCCAGTACTTC

V: TRBV10-3
size: NA
J: TRBJ2-5
D: NA
CDR3: CAISESNGRETQYF
DNA: TGTGCCATCAGTGAGTCGAATGGTCGGGAGACCCAGTACTTC

V: TRBV7-2
size: NA
J: TRBJ2-3
D: NA
CDR3: CASSFADGIIDTQYF
DNA: TGTGCCAGCAGCTTTGCGGACGGGATTATAGATACGCAGTATTTT

V: TRBV5-1
size: NA
J: TRBJ2-5
D: NA
CDR3: CASSLSLGQETQYF
DNA: TGCGCCAGCAGCTTGTCGTTAGGTCAAGAGACCCAGTACTTC

V: TRBV4-2
size: many
J: TRBJ2-1
D: NA
CDR3: CASSVIAVNEQFF
DNA: TGTGCCAGCAGCGTGATAGCGGTCAATGAGCAGTTCTTC

V: TRBV7-9
size: NA
J: TRBJ1-2
D: NA
CDR3: CASSLDASNYGYTF
DNA: TGTGCCAGCAGCTTAGACGCTTCTAACTATGGCTACACCTTC

V: TRBV29-1
size: few
J: TRBJ2-7
D: NA
CDR3: CSVAGQSSYEQYF
DNA: TGCAGCGTCGCCGGACAGTCCTCCTACGAGCAGTACTTC

V: TRBV11-3
size: few
J: TRBJ2-3
D: TRBD1
CDR3: CASSLGDRDSDTQYF
DNA: TGTGCCAGCAGCTTGGGGGACAGGGATTCGGATACGCAGTATTTT

V: TRBV19
size: few
J: TRBJ2-1
D: NA
CDR3: CASSTSLWGYNEQFF
DNA: TGTGCCAGTAGTACTTCATTGTGGGGATACAATGAGCAGTTCTTC

V: TRBV29-1
size: few
J: TRBJ2-1
D: NA
CDR3: CSVEGAVEYNEQFF
DNA: TGCAGCGTTGAGGGGGCGGTCGAGTACAATGAGCAGTTCTTC

V: TRBV11-2
size: NA
J: TRBJ2-1
D: NA
CDR3: CASSFRTGIGGYNEQFF
DNA: TGTGCCAGCAGCTTCCGTACAGGTATAGGAGGCTACAATGAGCAGTTCTTC

V: TRBV4-3
size: NA
J: TRBJ1-2
D: NA
CDR3: CASSQDLSPGFYGYTF
DNA: TGCGCCAGCAGCCAAGATCTTTCGCCAGGTTTTTATGGCTACACCTTC

V: TRBV29-1
size: few
J: TRBJ2-7
D: NA
CDR3: CSVFYRSEQYF
DNA: TGCAGCGTTTTTTACCGGTCAGAGCAGTACTTC

V: TRBV29-1
size: few
J: TRBJ1-5
D: NA
CDR3: CSVGSGEDQPQHF
DNA: TGCAGCGTGGGGTCGGGAGAGGATCAGCCCCAGCATTTT

V: TRBV4-3
size: NA
J: TRBJ2-2
D: NA
CDR3: CASSQLGSGELFF
DNA: TGCGCCAGCAGCCAACTGGGGAGCGGGGAGCTGTTTTTT

V: TRBV9
size: NA
J: TRBJ2-5
D: NA
CDR3: CASSAPDWSGPQETQYF
DNA: TGTGCCAGCAGCGCACCTGACTGGAGCGGCCCTCAAGAGACCCAGTACTTC

V: TRBV30
size: NA
J: TRBJ1-5
D: TRBD1
CDR3: CAWSDGTGLNQPQHF
DNA: TGTGCCTGGAGTGACGGGACAGGGTTAAATCAGCCCCAGCATTTT

V: TRBV15
size: few
J: TRBJ1-5
D: TRBD1
CDR3: CATSRDRANQPQHF
DNA: TGTGCCACCAGCCGGGACAGGGCCAATCAGCCCCAGCATTTT

V: TRBV6-2/TRBV6-3
size: few
J: TRBJ2-7
D: TRBD1
CDR3: CASSVRDRGPGEQYF
DNA: TGTGCCAGCAGTGTCCGGGACAGGGGGCCTGGTGAGCAGTACTTC

V: TRBV12-3/TRBV12-4
size: NA
J: TRBJ2-3
D: TRBD2
CDR3: CASSLSGGGSDTQYF
DNA: TGTGCCAGCAGTCTTAGCGGGGGAGGGTCTGATACGCAGTATTTT

V: TRBV29-1
size: few
J: TRBJ1-5
D: NA
CDR3: CSVEVGVGQPQHF
DNA: TGCAGCGTTGAGGTTGGGGTGGGGCAGCCCCAGCATTTT

V: TRBV9
size: NA
J: TRBJ1-6
D: NA
CDR3: CASSQGARASPLHF
DNA: TGTGCCAGCAGCCAGGGAGCTAGAGCGTCACCCCTCCACTTT

V: TRBV6-1
size: NA
J: TRBJ2-1
D: TRBD2
CDR3: CAIRGGPGDEQFF
DNA: TGTGCCATCCGGGGAGGGCCTGGGGATGAGCAGTTCTTC

V: TRBV2
size: few
J: TRBJ2-2
D: NA
CDR3: CASSESGWNTGELFF
DNA: TGTGCCAGCAGTGAATCAGGCTGGAACACCGGGGAGCTGTTTTTT

V: TRBV29-1
size: NA
J: TRBJ1-2
D: NA
CDR3: CSVAAGYTF
DNA: TGCAGCGTTGCAGCGGGCTACACCTTC

V: TRBV15
size: few
J: TRBJ1-2
D: TRBD1
CDR3: CATSSPYRDRVWANYGYTF
DNA: TGTGCCACCAGCAGCCCCTATCGCGACAGGGTCTGGGCTAACTATGGCTACACCTTC

V: TRBV29-1
size: NA
J: TRBJ1-1
D: NA
CDR3: CSVKQGNTEAFF
DNA: TGCAGCGTTAAGCAGGGAAACACTGAAGCTTTCTTT

V: TRBV7-3
size: once
J: TRBJ2-2
D: TRBD1
CDR3: CASSSRGQNTGELFF
DNA: TGTGCCAGCAGCTCGAGGGGGCAGAACACCGGGGAGCTGTTTTTT

V: TRBV11-2
size: few
J: TRBJ1-5
D: NA
CDR3: CASSLDRSQPQHF
DNA: TGTGCCAGCAGCCTCGACCGGAGTCAGCCCCAGCATTTT

V: TRBV5-1
size: few
J: TRBJ1-1
D: NA
CDR3: CASSKETVLNTEAFF
DNA: TGCGCCAGCAGCAAGGAGACAGTTTTGAACACTGAAGCTTTCTTT

V: TRBV7-9
size: few
J: TRBJ2-5
D: NA
CDR3: CASSLEVTQYF
DNA: TGTGCCAGCAGCCTAGAAGTAACCCAGTACTTC

V: TRBV6-2/TRBV6-3
size: many
J: TRBJ2-7
D: NA
CDR3: CASSYYYEQYF
DNA: TGTGCCAGCAGTTATTACTACGAGCAGTACTTC

V: TRBV5-6
size: NA
J: TRBJ1-2
D: NA
CDR3: CASSAGIQLYGYTF
DNA: TGTGCCAGCAGCGCAGGAATCCAACTCTATGGCTACACCTTC

V: TRBV27
size: few
J: TRBJ2-2
D: NA
CDR3: CASGAPIGELFF
DNA: TGTGCCAGCGGGGCTCCGATCGGGGAGCTGTTTTTT

V: TRBV7-9
size: few
J: TRBJ1-5
D: NA
CDR3: CASSPRQEQPQHF
DNA: TGTGCCAGCAGCCCCCGACAGGAACAGCCCCAGCATTTT

V: TRBV4-2
size: NA
J: TRBJ2-2
D: NA
CDR3: CASSLTGLENTGELFF
DNA: TGTGCCAGCAGCCTAACTGGGCTGGAAAACACCGGGGAGCTGTTTTTT

V: TRBV19
size: NA
J: TRBJ2-1
D: TRBD1
CDR3: CASRRTGAYNEQFF
DNA: TGTGCCAGTAGGAGGACAGGGGCCTACAATGAGCAGTTCTTC

V: TRBV5-1
size: NA
J: TRBJ2-5
D: NA
CDR3: CASSLVRDLGLVEKETQYF
DNA: TGCGCCAGCAGCTTGGTCCGGGACCTCGGGTTGGTTGAAAAAGAGACCCAGTACTTC

V: TRBV15
size: few
J: TRBJ2-1
D: NA
CDR3: CATSRDGGNNEQFF
DNA: TGTGCCACCAGCAGAGATGGGGGAAACAATGAGCAGTTCTTC

V: TRBV10-3
size: few
J: TRBJ2-1
D: NA
CDR3: CAISGRELDEQFF
DNA: TGTGCCATCAGTGGAAGGGAGTTGGATGAGCAGTTCTTC

V: TRBV7-3
size: NA
J: TRBJ2-3
D: NA
CDR3: CASSPSVNTDTQYF
DNA: TGTGCCAGCAGCCCCTCCGTGAACACAGATACGCAGTATTTT

V: TRBV5-1
size: NA
J: TRBJ1-4
D: NA
CDR3: CASSWIGASNEKLFF
DNA: TGCGCCAGCAGCTGGATCGGGGCGTCTAATGAAAAACTGTTTTTT

V: TRBV4-3
size: few
J: TRBJ2-7
D: TRBD1
CDR3: CASSRTGSYEQYF
DNA: TGCGCCAGCAGCCGGACAGGGTCCTACGAGCAGTACTTC

V: TRBV7-8
size: NA
J: TRBJ1-5
D: NA
CDR3: CASSLEGSLNQPQHF
DNA: TGTGCCAGCAGCTTAGAGGGCAGCCTCAATCAGCCCCAGCATTTT

V: TRBV29-1
size: few
J: TRBJ2-1
D: NA
CDR3: CSVEDSRSHEQFF
DNA: TGCAGCGTTGAAGATTCTCGCTCTCATGAGCAGTTCTTC

V: TRBV27
size: NA
J: TRBJ2-3
D: NA
CDR3: CASSFESGDTQYF
DNA: TGTGCCAGCAGTTTTGAGTCGGGGGATACGCAGTATTTT

V: TRBV29-1
size: NA
J: TRBJ2-1
D: NA
CDR3: CSGSIPYNEQFF
DNA: TGCAGCGGATCTATCCCCTACAATGAGCAGTTCTTC

V: TRBV10-2
size: NA
J: TRBJ2-2
D: TRBD2
CDR3: CASSEPSGTGELFF
DNA: TGCGCCAGCAGTGAGCCTAGCGGGACCGGGGAGCTGTTTTTT

V: TRBV7-8
size: NA
J: TRBJ1-2
D: NA
CDR3: CASSLARGSGYTF
DNA: TGTGCCAGCAGCTTAGCGAGGGGGTCCGGCTACACCTTC

V: TRBV10-2
size: NA
J: TRBJ1-4
D: TRBD1
CDR3: CANNGPRTGARATNEKLFF
DNA: TGCGCCAACAACGGTCCCCGGACAGGGGCCCGAGCAACTAATGAAAAACTGTTTTTT

V: TRBV27
size: NA
J: TRBJ2-7
D: NA
CDR3: CASSLSLPSYEQYF
DNA: TGTGCCAGCAGTTTATCCCTTCCATCCTACGAGCAGTACTTC

V: TRBV5-6
size: many
J: TRBJ2-5
D: NA
CDR3: CASSLVPTRQETQYF
DNA: TGTGCCAGCAGCTTGGTACCGACTCGCCAAGAGACCCAGTACTTC